This TCR beta chain was captured in a study of T-cell memory formation after mild COVID-19 (dated by TCRdb to about 2021). Study-wide context: TCR sequence clusters from the two donors were found to be largely donor specific. T-cell clones expanding and contracting after mild COVID-19 in a couple of donors were tracked by longitudinal TCRalpha and TCRbeta repertoire sequencing. The cohort was made up of two young adult volunteers, one female and one male, who were previously healthy.

The CDR3 measures 14 amino acids from cysteine to phenylalanine. Kept here is only the CDR3 DNA, which spans 42 bases and is read in frame from base 1. Looking up the germline V gene (reference sequence) yields CDR1 SEHNR and CDR2 FQNEAQ. Relative to germline, V is 0 bases shorter and J is 1 base shorter, with 3 bases between their ends. In its sample, this clonotype was seen many times. What this receptor recognizes is not known. Per-base quality was not reported, and no clone a single base away is much larger than it. Ficoll-Paque density gradient centrifugation was the method used to isolate PBMCs. Broad study findings and their caveats: Contracting CD4+ clones appeared mostly in the CM and EM memory subsets, whereas CD8+ clones were enriched in EMRA. Some responding clones were detected in pre-infection memory, which suggested that pre-existing cross-reactive memory T cells had joined the SARS-CoV-2 response. Only a couple of mild cases were covered by the study, and larger cohorts that include severe cases with pre-infection samples were considered necessary. SARS-CoV-2 specificity of the second-wave clones peaking on day 37 was not confirmed. Balanced CD4/CD8 phenotypes were observed for clones contracting from day 15 to 85, whereas a bias towards CD4+ was observed for a second wave of clones expanding from day 15 to 37.

For sequencing, an Illumina NovaSeq 6000 was employed. cDNA libraries for TCRalpha and TCRbeta were prepared by 5'RACE using constant-segment primers, with sample barcodes and unique molecular identifiers added. RNA was extracted from every sample with Trizol reagent. Amplification of the libraries took two PCR steps, and the second step added a second sample barcode plus Illumina TruSeq adapters. The libraries were sequenced on an Illumina NovaSeq using 2 x 150 bp paired-end reads. Per the original workflow: Demultiplexing of reads and collapsing into UMI-guided consensus sequences were performed with migec v1.2.7. Using mixcr v2.1.11, UMI consensuses were aligned to TRA and TRB V and J templates and then assembled into clonotypes. A clonotype was counted as expanded or contracted only when both edgeR and NoisET called the clonotype significant, with the noise models trained on biological replicates. For edgeR calls, the thresholds were a false discovery rate-adjusted p below 0.01 and a log2 fold-change of 1. PCA with hierarchical clustering of max-normalized trajectories of the 1000 most abundant clonotypes was used as exploratory dynamics analysis. Separately sequenced CD4+ and CD8+ repertoires were used to assign a CD4 or CD8 phenotype to each responding clone. TCRdb passed the public sequencing reads through fastp at Q25 and MiXCR, retaining productive beta sequences. All rows with the same CDR3 protein become a single entry with the most common DNA and genes. None of the V and J calls come from the authors' own analysis; TCRdb made them. The sample table holds around 200,000 distinct CDR3 sequences, of which about 18% were seen once. The ten largest clones capture under 4.5% of the sample.

The sequence joins TRBV7-9 to TRBJ2-2; the D gene cannot be resolved reliably. What was sequenced was PBMCs or a T cell subset sorted from them (not recorded which). The TCR was taken from a man between 18 and 29 years old who had mild COVID-19 (a few samples of this study predate the infection). The sample titles of this study are shuffled in the database, so cell type and time point are left out; the donor was told from shared clones. The CDR3 protein: CASSLAVNTGELFF. The DNA sequence reads TGTGCCAGCAGCTTAGCAGTGAACACCGGGGAGCTGTTTTTT.